What follows is one T cell receptor beta chain and its context. Its antigen is unknown. No quality values exist for individual bases; no much larger clone is one base distant. The sample is drawn from a study of T cell responses to AZD1222 COVID-19 vaccine (dated by TCRdb to the early 2020s). Background for the entire study: A total of 233 trial participants underwent TCR sequencing, of whom around 200 received two doses of AZD1222 and about 25 received two doses of the MenACWY control vaccine. Trial participants were enrolled by age into subgroups of 18-55, 56-69 and 70-plus years, and 148, 28 and 57 TCR-sequenced participants, respectively, were included in these subgroups.

Per the publication, the time point label means: about 28 days (+/-7) after the second vaccine dose. AZD1222 recipients with second doses at about 4 weeks or about 12 weeks were pooled, because spike-specific TCR depth and breadth did not differ between schedules. Vaccinee samples were obtained from the UK trials COV001 and COV002, which included a single-blind randomized controlled phase 2/3 trial of AZD1222 (ChAdOx1 nCoV-19) in healthy adults. Trial participant PBMC samples were collected at day 0 and day 28 after the second dose for TCRbeta chain sequencing. The investigation overall reported the following: Conclusions about previously exposed vaccinees are limited because only a handful of AZD1222 recipients were SARS-CoV-2 seropositive at baseline. Because no day 14 peak-response samples were available, the repertoires could be characterized only after the peak T cell response. Participants were mostly white British and included more females than males, and it was suggested by the authors that clonal diversity may have been underestimated. The vaccine-associated CD4 TCRs covered the entire spike protein, and the dominant responses fell in regions 160-218 and 743-854. The 56-69-year group was small, and its depth increase did not reach significance, likely because of low power. Nearly half of unique spike-specific TCRs reportedly recognized epitopes outside regions mutated in the B.1.351 and B.1.1.7 variants. After two AZD1222 doses, both the breadth and the depth of spike-specific TCRs were significantly higher than at day 0 and than in MenACWY recipients.

The CDR3 regions of human TCRbeta chains were analyzed by immunosequencing. On the study's bioinformatics: TCRs in the repertoires were matched against a reference library of SARS-CoV-2-specific TCRs that had been generated with the MIRA antigen-specificity platform. Breadth was defined as the fraction of unique TCRs that were SARS-CoV-2-associated. Depth was defined as the fraction of total T cells that were SARS-CoV-2-associated. Using the MIRA data, each spike-specific TCR was mapped to the spike region that the TCR reacts to and placed in a CD4 or CD8 class. Log10-transformed breadth and depth values were compared by one-way ANOVA with Sidak's multiple comparisons tests. This immuneACCESS table, as held by TCRdb, lists in-frame sequences with V and J called but not all clones. Of the missing ones, under half trace to an unresolved V gene in checked studies; the others have no known cause. That table furnishes V, J and clone size, whereas the DNA furnished D and trimming. The sample table holds 90,000 to 95,000 clones, of which 88% were seen once. The ten largest clonotypes hold about 12% of the sample.

The CDR3 starts with the cysteine, ends with the phenylalanine, and has 15 residues. The read is trimmed to its CDR3 DNA, 45 bases read in frame from base 1. Trimming costs V 1 base and J 4 bases, and their ends lie 14 bases apart. From the germline V gene, CDR1 is SGHTA and CDR2 is FQGNSA. The V and J segments used are TRBV7-2 and TRBJ2-7; the best D guess is TRBD1, with 5 bases matching. Sequenced material: peripheral blood, taken 28 days after the second AZD1222 dose. This clonotype was obtained from an adult who received the AZD1222 COVID-19 vaccine. The nucleotide sequence reads TGTGCCAGCAGCTTAGATAGGTCCAGGGCTTACGAGCAGTACTTC. This yields the protein CASSLDRSRAYEQYF.